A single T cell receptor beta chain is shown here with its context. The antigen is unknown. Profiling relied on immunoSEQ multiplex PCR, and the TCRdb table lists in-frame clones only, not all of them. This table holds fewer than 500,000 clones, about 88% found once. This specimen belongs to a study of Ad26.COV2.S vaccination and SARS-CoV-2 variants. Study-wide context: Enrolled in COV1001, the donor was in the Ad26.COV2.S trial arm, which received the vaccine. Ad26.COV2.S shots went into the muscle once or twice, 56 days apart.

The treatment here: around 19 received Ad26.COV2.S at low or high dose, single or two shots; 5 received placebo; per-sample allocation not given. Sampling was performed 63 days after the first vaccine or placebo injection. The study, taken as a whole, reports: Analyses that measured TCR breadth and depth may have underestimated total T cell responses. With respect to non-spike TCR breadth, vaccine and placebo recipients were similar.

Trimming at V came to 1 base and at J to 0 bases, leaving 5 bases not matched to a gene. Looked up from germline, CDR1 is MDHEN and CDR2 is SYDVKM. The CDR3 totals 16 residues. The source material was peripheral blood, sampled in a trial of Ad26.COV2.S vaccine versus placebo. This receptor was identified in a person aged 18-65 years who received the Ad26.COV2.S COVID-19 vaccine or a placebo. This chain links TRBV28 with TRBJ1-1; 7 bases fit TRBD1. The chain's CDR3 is CASSLLQGRMNTEAFF. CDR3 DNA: TGTGCCAGCAGTTTATTACAGGGGCGAATGAACACTGAAGCTTTCTTT.